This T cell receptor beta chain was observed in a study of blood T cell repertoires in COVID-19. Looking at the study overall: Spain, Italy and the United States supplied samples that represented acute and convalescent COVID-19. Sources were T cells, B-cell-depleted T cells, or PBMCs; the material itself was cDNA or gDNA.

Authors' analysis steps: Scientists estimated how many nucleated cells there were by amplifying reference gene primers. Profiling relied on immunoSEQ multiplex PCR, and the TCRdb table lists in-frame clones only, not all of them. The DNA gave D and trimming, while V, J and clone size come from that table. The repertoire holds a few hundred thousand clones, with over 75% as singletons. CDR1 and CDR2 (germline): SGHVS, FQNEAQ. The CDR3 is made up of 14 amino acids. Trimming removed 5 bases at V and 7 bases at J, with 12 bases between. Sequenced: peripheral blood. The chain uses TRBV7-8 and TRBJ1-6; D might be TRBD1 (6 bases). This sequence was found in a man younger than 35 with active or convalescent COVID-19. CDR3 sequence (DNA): TGTGCCAGCAGCAGGGGGAGGGGCAATTCACCCCTCCACTTT. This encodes CASSRGRGNSPLHF.